These 25 T cell receptor beta chains were all obtained from the same sample, sequenced in a study of cytomegalovirus exposure and HLA in healthy donors. PCR was performed using 60 Vbeta and 13 Jbeta primers. TCRdb's table, derived via immunoSEQ multiplex PCR, lists solely in-frame clones and lacks some. The table shows roughly 73,000 clones, with 70% to 80% occurring only once. The material sequenced was PBMCs. These receptors were obtained from a man between 35 and 55 years old in good health and CMV-seronegative.

This chain connects TRBV20-1 to TRBJ2-7; D ambiguous. V lost 2 bases and J 10 bases, leaving 9 bases between the germline ends. Germline loops: CDR1 DFQATT, CDR2 SNEGSKA (reference sequence). The CDR3 is 10 amino acids. CDR3 residues: CSARLVYQYF. The CDR3 coding sequence is TGCAGTGCTAGATTGGTCTATCAGTACTTC.

The V and J genes are TRBV6-5 and TRBJ1-5; the D is unclear. Germline V gene sequence: CDR1 MNHEY, CDR2 SVGAGI. This CDR3 region has 16 residues. Trimming shortened V by 0 bases and J by 2 bases, and 11 bases separated the two germline ends. The CDR3 region is CASSYSGEAGNQPQHF. CDR3 nucleotides: TGTGCCAGCAGTTACTCTGGGGAGGCTGGCAATCAGCCCCAGCATTTT.

J is TRBJ2-7 and V is TRBV6-5, with D perhaps TRBD1 (6 bases). Looked up from germline, CDR1 is MNHEY and CDR2 is SVGAGI. CDR3 length equals 15 residues. V gave up 6 bases and J gave up 3 bases, with 18 bases separating them. CDR3 in amino acids: CASSRGTTLLYEQYF. The CDR3 nucleotides are TGTGCCAGCAGCAGAGGGACAACTTTGCTCTACGAGCAGTACTTC.

V gene TRBV7-8 combines with J gene TRBJ2-2; weak D call: TRBD1 (6 bases). Germline V lookup: CDR1 SGHVS, CDR2 FQNEAQ. This CDR3 has 16 amino acids. The V and J ends lost 2 bases and 6 bases respectively, with 16 bases between them. The CDR3, as DNA: TGTGCCAGCAGCTTAAGGAACAGGGAGAGCCCCGGGGAGCTGTTTTTT. Translation gives CASSLRNRESPGELFF. The whole variable domain, filled in from reference TRBV7-8 and TRBJ2-2, reads GAGVSQSPRYKVAKRGQDVALRCDPISGHVSLFWYQQALGQGPEFLTYFQNEAQLDKSGLPSDRFFAERPEGSVSTLKIQRTQQEDSAVYLCASSLRNRESPGELFFGEGSRLTVL.

This chain connects TRBV7-2 to TRBJ2-7; D possibly corresponds to TRBD2 (6 bases). Germline V gene data show CDR1 as SGHTA and CDR2 as FQGNSA. There are 19 residues in the CDR3. V was cut by 0 bases and J by 0 bases, with 21 bases left in between. CDR3 loop: CASSLAAMQIAAFSYEQYF. The CDR3 DNA reads TGTGCCAGCAGCTTAGCGGCGATGCAGATAGCGGCCTTCTCCTACGAGCAGTACTTC.

The chain links TRBV5-1 to TRBJ1-6, with D possibly being TRBD1 (6 bases). Trimming pared 0 bases from V and 8 bases from J, leaving 15 bases between. Germline V lookup: CDR1 SGHRS, CDR2 YFSETQ. The CDR3 extends over 16 amino acids. DNA of the CDR3: TGCGCCAGCAGCTTGGAGTTCAGGGGTTACGATTCACCCCTCCACTTT. Its protein product is CASSLEFRGYDSPLHF.

The chain carries TRBV10-3 and TRBJ1-5; D possibly corresponds to TRBD1 (6 bases). The V end lost 6 bases, the J end lost 0 bases, and 9 bases lay between the germline ends. The CDR3 is made up of 14 amino acids. Germline V gene lookup returns CDR1 ENHRY and CDR2 SYGVKD. The DNA of the CDR3 is TGTGCCATCAGCCGGGACATTAGCAATCAGCCCCAGCATTTT. It translates to CAISRDISNQPQHF.

The V gene is TRBV18, the J gene TRBJ2-1; TRBD2 agrees at 7 bases. The ends lost 0 bases at V and 9 bases at J; junction bases unmatched: 8. This CDR3 contains 15 residues. Germline V gene data show CDR1 as KGHSH and CDR2 as LQKENI. CDR3 bases: TGTGCCAGCTCACCACCGAGCGGGGAAGGGAGTGAGCAGTTCTTC. It codes for CASSPPSGEGSEQFF. Using reference TRBV18 and TRBJ2-1 for the parts outside the CDR3, the full variable domain is NAGVMQNPRHLVRRRGQEARLRCSPMKGHSHVYWYRQLPEEGLKFMVYLQKENIIDESGMPKERFSAEFPKEGPSILRIQQVVRGDSAAYFCASSPPSGEGSEQFFGPGTRLTVL.

The rearrangement joins TRBV7-2 to TRBJ1-5; D is uncertain. The CDR3 consists of 14 residues. Germline loops: CDR1 SGHTA, CDR2 FQGNSA. V was cut by 1 base and J by 12 bases, with 16 bases left in between. In nucleotides, the CDR3 is TGTGCCAGCAGCTTAGTAGATTGGGAGTCCCACCAGCATTTT. It translates to CASSLVDWESHQHF.

The chain is built from TRBV6-1 and TRBJ1-5; D might be TRBD1 (6 bases). Looked up from germline, CDR1 is MNHNS and CDR2 is SASEGT. The germline V and J ends were trimmed by 2 bases and 0 bases, with 11 bases remaining between them. The CDR3 has 16 residues. This chain's CDR3 is CASSESRTDSNQPQHF. The CDR3 DNA reads as TGTGCCAGCAGTGAATCAAGGACAGATAGCAATCAGCCCCAGCATTTT.

This clone has only a few counts. The junction does not match germline at one end; this may be a read error. This chain uses TRBV28 with TRBJ1-6, with unresolved D. This CDR3 comprises 14 residues. Germline V gives CDR1 MDHEN, CDR2 SYDVKM. As DNA, the CDR3 is TGTGCCACCAGTGGCCGGGAACCCCAGCGTTTGCCCCACTTT. Translated, it gives CATSGREPQRLPHF.

This clone was observed once. The chain uses TRBV5-1 and TRBJ1-5, with 7 bases aligning to TRBD1. Germline CDR1 is SGHRS and CDR2 is YFSETQ. The CDR3 is made up of 15 amino acids. V was pared by 4 bases and J by 1 base, with 5 bases of the junction left unmatched. This chain's CDR3 is CASSGTGVSNQPQHF. The CDR3 nucleotides are TGCGCCAGCAGCGGAACAGGGGTGAGCAATCAGCCCCAGCATTTT.

The chain links TRBV4-2 to TRBJ2-4; 7 bases are shared with TRBD1. Germline values: CDR1 LGHNA, CDR2 YNFKEQ. J gave up 4 bases and V 1 base, and 4 bases lay outside the gene matches. The CDR3 totals 15 residues. CDR3 DNA sequence: TGTGCCAGCAGCCAAGTCGGGACAGCGAAAAACATTCAGTACTTC. Residues: CASSQVGTAKNIQYF.

This rearrangement joins TRBV6-5 to TRBJ1-2, with 8 bases that match TRBD1. V was clipped by 1 base and J by 2 bases; unmatched bases: 3. This CDR3 region has 15 residues. In germline, CDR1 is MNHEY, CDR2 SVGAGI. The CDR3 DNA is TGTGCCAGCAGTTACTTGACAGGGGAGAACTATGGCTACACCTTC. Encoded protein: CASSYLTGENYGYTF.

By sample fraction, this clone is medium-sized. The V call is TRBV5-4, the J call TRBJ2-6; tentative D call: TRBD1 (6 bases). CDR1 is SGHNT, CDR2 YYREEE, per germline (reference sequence). With 4 bases removed from V and 4 bases from J, the gap between germline ends came to 9 bases. The CDR3 loop spans 14 amino acids. In nucleotides, the CDR3 is TGTGCCAGCAGCCCAGGGGAAGGGGCCAACGTCCTGACTTTC. Protein product: CASSPGEGANVLTF.

The rearrangement joins TRBV7-2 to TRBJ1-5, with D possibly matching TRBD1 (5 bases). Trimming took off 3 bases at V and 0 bases at J, with 12 bases between the two ends. There are 16 residues in the CDR3. Germline CDR1 reads SGHTA; CDR2 reads FQGNSA. In DNA form, the CDR3 reads TGTGCCAGCAGCTTTTGGGGTAGGGGTAGCAATCAGCCCCAGCATTTT. It encodes CASSFWGRGSNQPQHF.

The chain couples TRBV6-5 to TRBJ2-7; possible D gene TRBD1, 7 bases. Looked up from germline, CDR1 is MNHEY and CDR2 is SVGAGI. The CDR3 consists of 15 residues. The V gene lost 6 bases and the J gene lost 3 bases, with 18 bases spanning the gap. The chain's CDR3 is CASSQRGRGNYEQYF. The CDR3 DNA follows: TGTGCCAGCAGCCAGAGGGGGCGGGGCAACTACGAGCAGTACTTC.

This chain joins TRBV5-5 and TRBJ2-1, with 15 bases identical to TRBD2. The CDR3 contains 16 residues. Germline values: CDR1 SGHKS, CDR2 YYEKEE (reference sequence). J gave up 9 bases and V 0 bases, and 4 bases lay outside the gene matches. Written as DNA, the CDR3 is TGTGCCAGCAGCTTGGGGACTAGCGGGGGGGTCAGTGAGCAGTTCTTC. Amino acids: CASSLGTSGGVSEQFF.

The chain links TRBV25-1 to TRBJ1-2; TRBD1 matches at 7 bases. Trimming took 5 bases from V and 9 from J; bases not matched to a gene: 12. Germline CDR1 reads MGHDK; CDR2 reads SYGVNS. This CDR3 spans 14 amino acids. The CDR3 reads CASSPGTEVPRYTF. The CDR3 DNA follows: TGTGCCAGCAGTCCCGGGACAGAGGTCCCTCGCTACACCTTC.

The chain recombines TRBV6-1 with TRBJ1-1; weak D call: TRBD1 (5 bases). The CDR3 has 18 residues. The germline V gene encodes CDR1 MNHNS and CDR2 SASEGT. Trimming removed 2 bases from V and 3 bases from J, with 22 bases in between. CDR3 amino acids: CASSESPGKVGLDTEAFF. In DNA, the CDR3 is TGTGCCAGCAGTGAATCGCCAGGGAAAGTTGGTTTAGACACTGAAGCTTTCTTT.

The chain joins TRBV7-2 to TRBJ2-3, with 7 bases matching TRBD2. Germline V gene sequence: CDR1 SGHTA, CDR2 FQGNSA. V shed 7 bases and J 6 bases; nucleotides not matched to a gene: 10. The CDR3 consists of 14 residues. The CDR3 DNA is TGTGCCAGCACGTTGTGGGGGGGTTTCGATACGCAGTATTTT. Translation gives CASTLWGGFDTQYF.

This clone appeared a single time. The chain is built from TRBV30 and TRBJ2-7; possible D gene TRBD1, 5 bases. Trimming removed 2 bases at V and 3 bases at J, with 5 bases between. Germline lookup yields CDR1 GTSNPN and CDR2 SVGIG (reference sequence). The CDR3 consists of 11 residues. The CDR3 loop is CAWSTGYEQYF. Here the CDR3 DNA reads TGTGCCTGGAGTACAGGCTACGAGCAGTACTTC.

The chain is built from TRBV2 and TRBJ2-5; 7 nucleotides agree with TRBD1. The germline gives CDR1 SNHLY, CDR2 FYNNEI. V lost 9 bases to trimming and J lost 1 base; unmatched junction nucleotides: 5. The CDR3 covers 13 residues. This CDR3 is CASSGQRQETQYF. The CDR3 region has the DNA TGTGCCAGTTCGGGACAGCGCCAAGAGACCCAGTACTTC.

V and J are TRBV9 and TRBJ2-3; 7 bases line up with TRBD1. There are 15 residues in the CDR3. Trimming cost V 0 bases and J 2 bases; bases outside gene matches: 3. CDR1 is SGDLS, CDR2 YYNGEE, per germline. The CDR3 DNA reads TGTGCCAGCAGCGTAGGGGACAGCCACACAGATACGCAGTATTTT. Its translation: CASSVGDSHTDTQYF.

The chain employs TRBV7-2 and TRBJ2-7, with TRBD2 identical over 9 bases. The CDR3 contains 14 residues. CDR1 SGHTA and CDR2 FQGNSA come from the germline V gene. Trimming removed 4 bases from V and 3 bases from J; junction bases left unmatched: 4. The chain's CDR3 is CASSSRRGGYEQYF. CDR3 coding DNA: TGTGCCAGCAGCTCACGGCGGGGGGGCTACGAGCAGTACTTC.